The 25 T cell receptor beta chains presented below share a single source sample, sequenced in a study of regulatory T cells in long-lasting Graves disease. Relying on iRepertoire HTBI primers and Arm-PCR of CDR3 regions, the team built TCR beta libraries. TCRdb independently ran MiXCR on the multiplex PCR reads; one entry per CDR3 protein. This sample has some 200,000 distinct CDR3 sequences, with roughly a fifth found just once. Time point in this sample: newly diagnosed GD, antithyroid drugs for less than 3 months. The TCR library was made from RNA extracted from PBMCs. These records were also assigned to another study, of T cells in Graves' hyperthyroidism and ophthalmopathy.

The material was peripheral blood mononuclear cells (PBMCs), obtained at new diagnosis, from a patient treated with antithyroid drugs. Receptors originate from a woman in her 30s with Graves disease.

This clonotype was seen ten or more times. This chain connects TRBV28 to TRBJ1-2; 8 nucleotides match TRBD1. Trimming removed 4 bases from V and 8 bases from J; junction bases left unmatched: 9. CDR3 length equals 14 residues. The germline V gene encodes CDR1 MDHEN and CDR2 SYDVKM. CDR3 region: CASSSLLTGEGYTF. The CDR3 coding sequence is TGTGCCAGCAGTTCTCTCCTGACAGGGGAGGGCTACACCTTC.

The sample holds many counts of this clonotype. V and J are TRBV11-3 and TRBJ1-6; possible D gene TRBD1, 6 bases. The CDR3 extends over 15 amino acids. Germline CDR1 SGHNT, CDR2 YENEEA. Deletions cut 6 bases from V and 4 bases from J, with 13 bases between. CDR3 sequence (DNA): TGTGCCAGCAGGCCAGGGGCGGAGTATAATTCACCCCTCCACTTT. Its translation: CASRPGAEYNSPLHF.

This clonotype was detected a few times. J is TRBJ2-2 and V is TRBV19; 9 bases map to TRBD1. The V gene end was trimmed by 5 bases and the J gene end by 15 bases; junction bases not matched to a gene: 16. The CDR3 loop spans 15 amino acids. Germline V gene sequence: CDR1 LNHDA, CDR2 SQIVND (reference sequence). CDR3: CASSPTGTGPTKMFF. The CDR3 bases are TGTGCCAGTAGTCCTACCGGGACAGGGCCAACCAAAATGTTTTTT. Looking up the rest from reference TRBV19 and TRBJ2-2 gives the full variable domain: DGGITQSPKYLFRKEGQNVTLSCEQNLNHDAMYWYRQDPGQGLRLIYYSQIVNDFQKGDIAEGYSVSREKKESFPLTVTSAQKNPTAFYLCASSPTGTGPTKMFFGEGSRLTVL.

This clonotype was counted at least ten times. The genes are TRBV30 and TRBJ1-4, with unresolved D. Germline CDR1 reads GTSNPN; CDR2 reads SVGIG (reference sequence). V dropped 4 bases and J dropped 8 bases, with 11 bases sitting between them. The CDR3 length is 12 residues. CDR3 sequence: CAWNGDSEKLFF. The DNA for the CDR3 is TGTGCCTGGAATGGGGATTCAGAAAAACTGTTTTTT. The full variable domain, completed using reference TRBV30 and TRBJ1-4, is SQTIHQWPATLVQPVGSPLSLECTVEGTSNPNLYWYRQAAGRGLQLLFYSVGIGQISSEVPQNLSASRPQDRQFILSSKKLLLSDSGFYLCAWNGDSEKLFFGSGTQLSVL.

The V and J genes are TRBV27 and TRBJ1-3; D not certain. This CDR3 is 18 amino acids long. Germline V gives CDR1 MNHEY, CDR2 SMNVEV (reference sequence). Trimming cost V 5 bases and J 0 bases, with 20 bases left between them. Here the CDR3 reads CASSETMDPLSSGNTIYF. CDR3 nucleotide sequence: TGTGCCAGCAGTGAAACTATGGACCCCTTATCCTCTGGAAACACCATATATTTT.

The table lists this clonotype with many counts. The chain uses TRBV2 and TRBJ1-1, with 8 nucleotides matching TRBD1. V shed 6 bases, J shed 1 base, and the junction held 4 bases outside the gene matches. The CDR3 has 14 amino acids. CDR1 and CDR2 from the germline V gene are SNHLY and FYNNEI. The CDR3 region has the DNA TGTGCCAGCAGGTTCGACAGGGGGAACACTGAAGCTTTCTTT. Encoded protein: CASRFDRGNTEAFF. Filled out from reference TRBV2 and TRBJ1-1, the complete variable domain reads EPEVTQTPSHQVTQMGQEVILRCVPISNHLYFYWYRQILGQKVEFLVSFYNNEISEKSEIFDDQFSVERPDGSNFTLKIRSTKLEDSAMYFCASRFDRGNTEAFFGQGTRLTVV.

At least ten counts were recorded for this clonotype. The chain uses TRBV20-1 and TRBJ2-7, with no clear D. V was cut by 4 bases and J by 2 bases, with 12 bases left in between. The CDR3 sequence is 13 residues long. Germline values: CDR1 DFQATT, CDR2 SNEGSKA (reference sequence). The CDR3 nucleotides are TGCAGTGCTAAAGGCGTTCTTACCTACGAGCAGTACTTC. Translated: CSAKGVLTYEQYF.

Concerning this clonotype: One base separates it from a far larger clone, so it is likely a read error. The V gene is TRBV11-2, the J gene TRBJ1-2; TRBD1 might be the D (6 bases). The germline V and J ends were trimmed by 6 bases and 6 bases, with 17 bases remaining between them. CDR1 is SGHAT and CDR2 is FQNNGV in the germline V gene. The CDR3 loop spans 14 amino acids. CDR3: CASRPTTDSDGYTF. The CDR3 region has the DNA TGTGCCAGCAGGCCGACCACGGACAGTGATGGCTACACCTTC.

This clonotype has ten or more counts. The chain couples TRBV11-2 to TRBJ2-5, with 10 bases that match TRBD1. Germline V CDR1 and CDR2: SGHAT, FQNNGV. V shed 4 bases, J shed 5 bases, and the junction held 7 bases outside the gene matches. The CDR3 has 15 amino acids. DNA for the CDR3: TGTGCCAGCAGCTCCACGACAGGGGGCGGGGAGACCCAGTACTTC. It encodes CASSSTTGGGETQYF.

About this clonotype: The junction and the germline gene differ at one end; a read error may be behind it. This chain uses TRBV20-1 with TRBJ2-7; TRBD1 or TRBD2 may be the D gene (6 bases each). The CDR3 runs 15 residues. Germline-derived CDR1 and CDR2 are DFQATT and SNEGSKA (reference sequence). The CDR3 DNA is TGCCGTGCTAGGAGCCCTCGGGGGCCTGCCTACGAGCAGTACTTC. Translation: CRARSPRGPAYEQYF.

This clonotype was seen ten or more times. The chain recombines TRBV18 with TRBJ2-3, with 7 bases identical to TRBD2. Germline V gene sequence: CDR1 KGHSH, CDR2 LQKENI. Trimming removed 2 bases from V and 2 bases from J; junction bases left unmatched: 7. CDR3 length equals 16 residues. CDR3 residues: CASSPKVAGFTDTQYF. CDR3 bases: TGTGCCAGCTCACCAAAGGTAGCGGGCTTCACAGATACGCAGTATTTT.

J is TRBJ2-2 and V is TRBV5-4; 7 bases map to TRBD1. The CDR3 consists of 15 residues. The V and J ends lost 4 bases and 6 bases, in that order; junction bases with no gene match: 9. Germline V gene data show CDR1 as SGHNT and CDR2 as YYREEE (reference sequence). The CDR3, as DNA: TGTGCCAGCAGCACCCGGACAGGTCCCCCCGGGGAGCTGTTTTTT. Translated: CASSTRTGPPGELFF.

This clonotype appeared many times. The chain is built from TRBV9 and TRBJ1-5; TRBD1 might be the D (6 bases). CDR3 length equals 13 residues. The germline V gene has CDR1 SGDLS and CDR2 YYNGEE. Deletions cut 3 bases from V and 10 bases from J, with 14 bases between. The CDR3: CASSARTDTPQHF. In nucleotides, the CDR3 is TGTGCCAGCAGCGCCCGGACAGACACACCCCAGCATTTT.

This clonotype was seen ten or more times. V usage is TRBV12-3 or TRBV12-4 and J usage is TRBJ2-1; D call uncertain. The ends were cut back, 3 bases at V and 3 bases at J, with 6 bases in the middle. This CDR3 region has 13 residues. The CDR3 protein is CASSFEFYNEQFF. CDR3 nucleotides: TGTGCCAGCAGTTTCGAGTTCTACAATGAGCAGTTCTTC.

V gene TRBV20-1 combines with J gene TRBJ2-1; 10 bases are shared with TRBD2. The CDR3 extends over 15 amino acids. CDR1 and CDR2 from the germline V gene are DFQATT and SNEGSKA (reference sequence). V trimming: 5 bases; J trimming: 1 base; junction bases outside the gene matches: 5. The CDR3 loop reads CSALKRGGSYNEQFF. The DNA for the CDR3 is TGCAGTGCTCTTAAGCGGGGGGGTTCCTACAATGAGCAGTTCTTC.

This clonotype occurred many times. The rearrangement links TRBV27 to TRBJ2-7; tentatively, D is TRBD1 (5 bases). Germline assignment: CDR1 MNHEY and CDR2 SMNVEV (reference sequence). V was cut by 8 bases and J by 1 base, with 21 bases left in between. This CDR3 has 16 amino acids. As DNA, the CDR3 is TGTGCCAGCCTCCGGTCCGCTCAGGGTCAGTCCTACGAGCAGTACTTC. It is translated as CASLRSAQGQSYEQYF.

This clonotype was recorded at least ten times. CDR3: CASRVGGPSPLHF. CDR3 coding DNA: TGTGCCAGCAGGGTAGGGGGGCCTTCACCCCTCCACTTT. The chain employs TRBV6-1 and TRBJ1-6, with D perhaps matching TRBD1 (6 bases). The V end was cut by 6 bases, the J end by 9 bases, with 12 bases between. CDR1 and CDR2 (germline): MNHNS, SASEGT. The CDR3 is 13 amino acids.

This clonotype was seen a few times. This chain joins TRBV13 and TRBJ1-2, with D possibly being TRBD1 (5 bases). Germline-derived CDR1 and CDR2 are PRHDT and FYEKMQ (reference sequence). This CDR3 is built from 16 residues. Trimming removed 4 bases from V and 0 bases from J, with 15 bases in between. CDR3 bases: TGTGCCAGCAGCTCTGCGCGAACAGGATCTAACTATGGCTACACCTTC. This encodes CASSSARTGSNYGYTF.

This clonotype was observed many times. The rearrangement uses TRBV6-5 and TRBJ2-3; 10 nucleotides align to TRBD2. CDR3 length: 18 amino acids. Germline V lookup: CDR1 MNHEY, CDR2 SVGAGI. V trimming: 2 bases; J trimming: 0 bases; junction bases outside the gene matches: 8. CDR3 in DNA: TGTGCCAGCAGTTACCGGCTAGCGGGAGCTCCGAGCACAGATACGCAGTATTTT. Translated: CASSYRLAGAPSTDTQYF.

This clonotype was seen at least ten times. V usage is TRBV18 and J usage is TRBJ1-3; D may be TRBD1 (5 bases). The germline CDR1 and CDR2 sequences are KGHSH and LQKENI. CDR3 length: 16 amino acids. V was cut by 0 bases and J by 4 bases, with 13 bases left in between. The CDR3 DNA sequence: TGTGCCAGCTCACCACCAGCAGGGACCATCGGAAACACCATATATTTT. It is translated as CASSPPAGTIGNTIYF.

This clonotype occurred many times. CDR3 DNA sequence: TGTGCCAGTAGTATTAACGTACAGGCGGTCGTGGGGCAGTACTTC. Residues: CASSINVQAVVGQYF. The chain joins TRBV19 to TRBJ2-7, with D possibly being TRBD1 (5 bases). Per the germline V gene, CDR1 is LNHDA and CDR2 is SQIVND (reference sequence). The CDR3 is made up of 15 amino acids. Trimming shortened V by 3 bases and J by 9 bases, and 21 bases separated the two germline ends.

Details on this clonotype: Being one base from a much bigger clone, this may be a read error. The J gene is TRBJ2-1, the V gene TRBV7-8; D is unclear. The J call may be wrong; the DNA end is better matched by TRBJ1-1. Germline CDR1 is SGHVS and CDR2 is FQNEAQ. The CDR3 runs 14 residues. Written as DNA, the CDR3 is TGTGCCGGCAGCTTAGACACAGCGCTCACTGAAGCTTTCTTT. This encodes CAGSLDTALTEAFF.

In this sample, this clonotype turned up a few times. The chain links TRBV18 to TRBJ2-5; D perhaps matches TRBD2 (5 bases). Trimming stripped 3 bases from V and 2 bases from J, with 10 bases between. Germline CDR1 reads KGHSH; CDR2 reads LQKENI. CDR3 length: 14 amino acids. The CDR3 DNA follows: TGTGCCAGCTCACCGGCGACTACTCAAGAGACCCAGTACTTC. It translates to CASSPATTQETQYF.

On this clonotype itself: A junction boundary mismatches the germline segment, possibly from a read error. The V and J genes are TRBV6-5 and TRBJ1-5; weak D call: TRBD1 (6 bases). From germline, CDR1 is MNHEY and CDR2 SVGAGI. This CDR3 is 14 amino acids long. CDR3 loop: CASSSGESNQHQHF. Written as DNA, the CDR3 is TGTGCCAGCAGTTCAGGGGAGAGCAATCAGCACCAGCATTTT.

This clonotype was recorded many times. The chain combines TRBV2 with TRBJ1-1; TRBD1 aligns across 7 bases. The V gene's germline CDR1 is SNHLY and CDR2 FYNNEI. V shed 6 bases, J shed 7 bases, and the junction held 8 bases outside the gene matches. The CDR3 totals 13 residues. CDR3 in amino acids: CASRGQIGSEAFF. The CDR3 nucleotides read TGTGCCAGCAGGGGACAGATAGGTAGTGAAGCTTTCTTT.